This TCR beta chain was recorded in a study of blood T cell repertoires in COVID-19. Study at large: Sites in the United States, Italy and Spain provided acute and convalescent COVID-19 samples. Sources were T cells, B-cell-depleted T cells, or PBMCs; the material itself was cDNA or gDNA.

The CDR3 has 15 amino acids. CDR1 and CDR2 (germline): MNHEY, SVGAGI. The V segment lost 5 bases and the J segment 8 bases; nucleotides outside the gene matches: 7. The Seattle site enrolled patients during active infection and followed them longitudinally. In the study's own analysis: How many nucleated cells were present was estimated from reference gene primer amplification. Sequencing was performed with immunoSEQ multiplex PCR; in TCRdb, only in-frame clones are kept and a portion is missing. V and J calls and clone size are as listed in that table; D and trimming were resolved from the DNA. The sample yields over 70,000 clones, less than 95% seen once.

This receptor was taken from a man aged 18 to 30 with COVID-19, enrolled during active disease. The sample was peripheral blood. The rearrangement links TRBV6-5 to TRBJ1-4; 11 positions match TRBD1. The CDR3 sequence is CASSPPGQGEEKLFF. Here the CDR3 DNA reads TGTGCCAGCAGTCCACCGGGACAGGGGGAAGAAAAACTGTTTTTT.